The 3 T cell receptor beta chains presented below share a single source sample, sequenced in a study of CD8 T cells in ankylosing spondylitis. Findings of the study overall: What seemed typical of ankylosing spondylitis blood was a TCR beta motif built from about 8 highly homologous variants.

MiXCR was run by TCRdb on the 5' RACE reads, yielding one entry per CDR3 protein. In the table there are over 400,000 distinct CDR3 sequences, more than 25% of which are singletons. For these TCRs, the target antigens are not known. Source material: blood, either unsorted or a sorted T cell fraction (not recorded which). These receptors were taken from a male donor with ankylosing spondylitis.

The chain couples TRBV28 to TRBJ2-1; 11 bases are a match to TRBD2. Germline CDR1 and CDR2: MDHEN and SYDVKM. The CDR3 consists of 15 residues. V shed 3 bases, J shed 8 bases, and the junction held 6 bases outside the gene matches. The CDR3 loop reads CASSFFTSGSDEQFF. CDR3 sequence (DNA): TGTGCCAGCAGTTTTTTCACTAGCGGGAGCGATGAGCAGTTCTTC.

The V gene is TRBV20-1, the J gene TRBJ1-1, with 7 bases matching TRBD1. The CDR3 loop spans 14 amino acids. V shed 2 bases and J 4 bases; nucleotides not matched to a gene: 7. Germline-derived CDR1 and CDR2 are DFQATT and SNEGSKA (reference sequence). The CDR3 is CSARKGASSTEAFF. DNA for the CDR3: TGCAGTGCTAGAAAGGGGGCCAGCAGCACTGAAGCTTTCTTT.

The sample holds many counts of this clonotype. The chain joins TRBV7-2 to TRBJ2-3; 8 nucleotides line up with TRBD2. Per germline, CDR1 SGHTA and CDR2 FQGNSA. Trimming took 5 bases from V and 0 from J; bases not matched to a gene: 7. This CDR3 is 16 amino acids long. CDR3 bases: TGTGCCAGCAGCCCTCTCGGGGGGGTGAGCACAGATACGCAGTATTTT. It specifies CASSPLGGVSTDTQYF. The complete variable domain, with remaining parts taken from reference TRBV7-2 and TRBJ2-3, reads GAGVSQSPSNKVTEKGKDVELRCDPISGHTALYWYRQSLGQGLEFLIYFQGNSAPDKSGLPSDRFSAERTGGSVSTLTIQRTQQEDSAVYLCASSPLGGVSTDTQYFGPGTRLTVL.